A single sample is the source of the 8 T cell receptor beta chains below, sequenced in a study of blood T cells in healthy people across ages. A second PCR of about 7 to 12 cycles used a sample-barcoded 5' primer and a J-beta primer mix. TCRdb independently ran MiXCR on the 5' RACE reads; one entry per CDR3 protein. The profile shows 1.5 million to 2 million distinct CDR3 sequences, approximately 39% of them singletons. Source material: blood. Every receptor here comes from a human donor in good health.

V usage is TRBV28 and J usage is TRBJ2-7; 7 bases match TRBD1. Germline V gives CDR1 MDHEN, CDR2 SYDVKM. After removal of 6 bases from V and 9 bases from J, the junction contained 11 bases not matched to a gene. There are 13 residues in the CDR3. The CDR3 nucleotides read TGTGCCAGCAGCAGGGCAGGGGGAACAGCGCAGTACTTC. This codes for CASSRAGGTAQYF.

This clonotype was recorded a few times. At one end, the junction sequence differs from germline, possibly due to a read error. The chain carries TRBV20-1 and TRBJ2-6; perhaps TRBD1 as D (5 bases). The CDR3 totals 14 residues. Germline V gene lookup returns CDR1 DFQATT and CDR2 SNEGSKA (reference sequence). CDR3 in amino acids: CSARWVSGANVRTF. The CDR3 region has the DNA TGCAGTGCTAGATGGGTCTCTGGGGCCAACGTCCGGACTTTC.

This clonotype was seen more than once but under ten times. Germline is not matched at one junction end, which may reflect a read error. The chain employs TRBV7-9 and TRBJ2-5, with D unresolved. CDR1 is SEHNR and CDR2 is FQNEAQ in the germline V gene (reference sequence). The CDR3 is made up of 14 amino acids. The CDR3 region has the DNA TGTCCCAGCAGCCCCTGGCAGGAGTGGGAGACCCAGTACTTC. Translated, it gives CPSSPWQEWETQYF.

V gene TRBV29-1 combines with J gene TRBJ2-7, with D perhaps TRBD1 or TRBD2 (5 bases each). The J call is doubtful: the DNA matches TRBJ2-5 better. The length of the CDR3 is 11 residues. Per the germline V gene, CDR1 is SQVTM and CDR2 is ANQGSEA. This CDR3 is CSIGTVETQYF. The CDR3 DNA reads TGCAGCATTGGGACCGTGGAGACCCAGTACTTC.

The V and J genes are TRBV20-1 and TRBJ2-1; 9 positions match TRBD2. CDR1 and CDR2 from the germline V gene are DFQATT and SNEGSKA (reference sequence). The CDR3 is 15 amino acids. V lost 1 base to trimming and J lost 2 bases; unmatched junction nucleotides: 3. CDR3 sequence: CSARVASGTYNEQFF. The CDR3 DNA is TGCAGTGCTAGAGTTGCTAGCGGGACCTACAATGAGCAGTTCTTC.

This clonotype was recorded many times. This chain links TRBV7-9 with TRBJ1-1; unclear D gene. Germline CDR1 reads SEHNR; CDR2 reads FQNEAQ (reference sequence). CDR3 length: 15 amino acids. Trimming cost V 8 bases and J 7 bases, with 23 bases left between them. The CDR3 DNA reads as TGTGCCAGCTCTTTATCTAGGTTCGGTGGGGATGAAGCTTTCTTT. Residues: CASSLSRFGGDEAFF. Combining the CDR3 with reference TRBV7-9 and TRBJ1-1 gives the whole variable domain DTGVSQNPRHKITKRGQNVTFRCDPISEHNRLYWYRQTLGQGPEFLTYFQNEAQLEKSRLLSDRFSAERPKGSFSTLEIQRTEQGDSAMYLCASSLSRFGGDEAFFGQGTRLTVV.

This clonotype has a single count. V gene TRBV20-1 combines with J gene TRBJ1-5; D is undetermined. CDR1 and CDR2 from the germline V gene are DFQATT and SNEGSKA (reference sequence). Deletions cut 6 bases from V and 7 bases from J, with 16 bases between. This CDR3 has 13 residues. The DNA for the CDR3 is TGCAGTGCCGAGAGTGGTAAGAGACAGCCCCAGCATTTT. Amino acid sequence: CSAESGKRQPQHF.

This chain joins TRBV7-2 and TRBJ1-2; D gene uncertain. This CDR3 region has 16 residues. V lost 3 bases and J 3 bases, leaving 17 bases between the germline ends. Germline V gene sequence: CDR1 SGHTA, CDR2 FQGNSA. The CDR3 DNA sequence: TGTGCCAGCAGCTTTAACGAGGAGAATTTCCACTATGGCTACACCTTC. Its translation is CASSFNEENFHYGYTF. Full variable domain (outside the CDR3, taken from reference TRBV7-2 and TRBJ1-2): GAGVSQSPSNKVTEKGKDVELRCDPISGHTALYWYRQSLGQGLEFLIYFQGNSAPDKSGLPSDRFSAERTGGSVSTLTIQRTQQEDSAVYLCASSFNEENFHYGYTFGSGTRLTVV.